This T cell receptor (beta chain) originates from a study of CD8 T cells in ankylosing spondylitis. General study points: Roughly eight highly homologous variants made up a TCR beta motif that seemed to typify ankylosing spondylitis blood.

TCRdb passed the 5' RACE reads through MiXCR, listing each CDR3 protein once. Of 200,000 to 300,000 distinct CDR3 sequences in the sample, approximately 11% were seen once. On this clonotype: The antigen is undetermined.

The V gene lost 0 bases and the J gene lost 5 bases, with 8 bases spanning the gap. The CDR3 sequence is 14 residues long. Per germline, CDR1 SGHTA and CDR2 FQGTGA. The specimen was blood, either unsorted or a sorted T cell fraction (not recorded which). The sequence was collected from a male donor with ankylosing spondylitis or in good health (not recorded which). This chain joins TRBV7-3 and TRBJ1-5; D is unclear. The CDR3 here is CASSLTGLHQPQHF. DNA for the CDR3: TGTGCCAGCAGCTTAACAGGGCTTCATCAGCCCCAGCATTTT.